The 7 T cell receptor beta chains in this list originate from one sample, sequenced in a study of T-cell reconstitution after alpha-beta-depleted transplantation in children. Unique molecular identifiers were built into the TCRbeta library. MiXCR was run by TCRdb on the PCR reads, yielding one entry per CDR3 protein. The table records fewer than 750,000 distinct CDR3 sequences, 27% of them present only once. This specimen consisted of PBMCs, obtained before TCRalphabeta/CD19-depleted stem cell transplant. The receptors were gathered from a boy under two years old with Wiskott-Aldrich syndrome, due to receive a stem cell transplant.

There are a few counts of this clonotype. V is TRBV20-1 and J is TRBJ2-7, with a weak D call TRBD1 (7 bases). The CDR3 has 12 residues. CDR1 and CDR2 (germline): DFQATT, SNEGSKA (reference sequence). Deletions cut 5 bases from V and 9 bases from J, with 17 bases between. CDR3 in DNA: TGCAGTGCTCACAGGGGACTTACCGGGCAGTACTTC. Translated: CSAHRGLTGQYF.

The chain employs TRBV20-1 and TRBJ2-5; D ambiguous. Germline V gene lookup returns CDR1 DFQATT and CDR2 SNEGSKA (reference sequence). Trimming took off 0 bases at V and 2 bases at J, with 7 bases between the two ends. This CDR3 contains 13 residues. CDR3 loop: CSARDVNQETQYF. CDR3 DNA sequence: TGCAGTGCTAGAGATGTGAATCAAGAGACCCAGTACTTC.

The chain has TRBV20-1 and TRBJ1-1, with D possibly matching TRBD1 (5 bases). Looked up from germline, CDR1 is DFQATT and CDR2 is SNEGSKA (reference sequence). The CDR3 extends over 11 amino acids. V dropped 6 bases and J dropped 5 bases, with 10 bases sitting between them. The chain's CDR3 is CSAAAGTEAFF. CDR3 in DNA: TGCAGTGCGGCAGCAGGGACTGAAGCTTTCTTT.

This clonotype was found a few times. This chain uses TRBV5-1 with TRBJ1-6; TRBD1 matches at 7 bases. The CDR3 spans 17 residues. CDR1 is SGHRS, CDR2 YFSETQ, per germline. V shed 0 bases and J 5 bases; nucleotides not matched to a gene: 8. CDR3 sequence reads: CASSLDQTGLNNSPLHF. The CDR3 DNA follows: TGCGCCAGCAGCTTGGACCAGACAGGGCTCAATAATTCACCCCTCCACTTT.

The genes are TRBV4-1 and TRBJ2-7, with a possible D match to TRBD1 (6 bases). Germline CDR1 reads MGHRA; CDR2 reads YSYEKL. The CDR3 loop spans 14 amino acids. V lost 1 base and J 0 bases, leaving 7 bases between the germline ends. CDR3 coding DNA: TGCGCCAGCAGCCAAGGACAGGCCTCCTACGAGCAGTACTTC. Translating gives CASSQGQASYEQYF.

DNA of the CDR3: TGTGCCAGCAGCGCAGGACTAGCGGAGTCCTACGAGCAGTACTTC. Protein product: CASSAGLAESYEQYF. The rearrangement links TRBV4-2 to TRBJ2-7, with 10 bases aligning to TRBD2. The CDR3 extends over 15 amino acids. V lost 5 bases to trimming and J lost 1 base; unmatched junction nucleotides: 5. Germline CDR1 reads LGHNA; CDR2 reads YNFKEQ.

J is TRBJ2-1 and V is TRBV7-6; D possibly corresponds to TRBD2 (5 bases). Trimming removed 0 bases from V and 6 bases from J, with 18 bases in between. The CDR3 has 17 amino acids. Germline V CDR1 and CDR2: SGHVS, FNYEAQ. The CDR3 coding sequence is TGTGCCAGCAGCTTAGCAGAGATCGGGGAATTGGGCAATGAGCAGTTCTTC. It yields the protein CASSLAEIGELGNEQFF.